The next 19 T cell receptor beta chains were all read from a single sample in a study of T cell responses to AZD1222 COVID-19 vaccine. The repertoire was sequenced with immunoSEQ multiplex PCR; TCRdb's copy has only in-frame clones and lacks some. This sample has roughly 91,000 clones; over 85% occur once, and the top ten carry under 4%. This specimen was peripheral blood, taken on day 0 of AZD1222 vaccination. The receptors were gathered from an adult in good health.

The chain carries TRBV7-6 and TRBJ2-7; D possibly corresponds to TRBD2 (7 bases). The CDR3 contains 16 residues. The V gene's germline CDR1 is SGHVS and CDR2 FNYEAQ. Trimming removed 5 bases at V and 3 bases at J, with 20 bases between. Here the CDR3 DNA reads TGTGCCAGCAGCGGAGGCGGGGGCCGGCCAAGCTACGAGCAGTACTTC. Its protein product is CASSGGGGRPSYEQYF.

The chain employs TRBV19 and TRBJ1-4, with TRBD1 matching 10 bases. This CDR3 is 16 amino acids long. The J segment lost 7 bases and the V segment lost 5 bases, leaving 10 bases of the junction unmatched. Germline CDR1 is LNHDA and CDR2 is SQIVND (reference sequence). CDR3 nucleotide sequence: TGTGCCAGTAGTGACGGGCAAGACAGGGGGCGTGAAAAACTGTTTTTT. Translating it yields CASSDGQDRGREKLFF.

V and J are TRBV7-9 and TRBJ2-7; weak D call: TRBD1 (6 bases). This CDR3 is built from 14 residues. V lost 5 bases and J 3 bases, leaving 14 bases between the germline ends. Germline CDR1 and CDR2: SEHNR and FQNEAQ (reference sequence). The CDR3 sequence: CASSPRARGYEQYF. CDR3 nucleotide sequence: TGTGCCAGCAGCCCCAGGGCCAGGGGCTACGAGCAGTACTTC.

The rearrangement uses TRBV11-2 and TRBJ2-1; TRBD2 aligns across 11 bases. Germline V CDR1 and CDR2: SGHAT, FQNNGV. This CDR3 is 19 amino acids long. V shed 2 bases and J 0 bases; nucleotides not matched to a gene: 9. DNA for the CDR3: TGTGCCAGCAGCTTATTGGTACTAGCGGGGGACAGCTCCTACAATGAGCAGTTCTTC. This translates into CASSLLVLAGDSSYNEQFF.

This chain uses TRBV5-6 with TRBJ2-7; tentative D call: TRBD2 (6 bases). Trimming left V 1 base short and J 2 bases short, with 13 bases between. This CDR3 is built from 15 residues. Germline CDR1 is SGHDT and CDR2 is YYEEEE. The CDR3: CASSLMGGRPYEQYF. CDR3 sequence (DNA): TGTGCCAGCAGCTTGATGGGGGGAAGGCCCTACGAGCAGTACTTC. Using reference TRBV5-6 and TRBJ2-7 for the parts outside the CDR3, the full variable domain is DAGVTQSPTHLIKTRGQQVTLRCSPKSGHDTVSWYQQALGQGPQFIFQYYEEEERQRGNFPDRFSGHQFPNYSSELNVNALLLGDSALYLCASSLMGGRPYEQYFGPGTRLTVT.

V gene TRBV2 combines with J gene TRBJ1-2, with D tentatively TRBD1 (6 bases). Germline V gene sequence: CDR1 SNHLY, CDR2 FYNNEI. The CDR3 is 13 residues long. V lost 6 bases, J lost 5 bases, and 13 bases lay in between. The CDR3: CASRDRMQYGYTF. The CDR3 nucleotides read TGTGCCAGCAGGGACAGAATGCAGTATGGCTACACCTTC.

CDR3 in DNA: TGTGCCAGCAGCTTAGCGGGACAGAACACTGAAGCTTTCTTT. Translation gives CASSLAGQNTEAFF. The chain joins TRBV13 to TRBJ1-1; possible D gene TRBD1, 6 bases. The CDR3 length is 14 residues. Trimming left V 1 base short and J 1 base short, with 7 bases between. Germline assignment: CDR1 PRHDT and CDR2 FYEKMQ (reference sequence).

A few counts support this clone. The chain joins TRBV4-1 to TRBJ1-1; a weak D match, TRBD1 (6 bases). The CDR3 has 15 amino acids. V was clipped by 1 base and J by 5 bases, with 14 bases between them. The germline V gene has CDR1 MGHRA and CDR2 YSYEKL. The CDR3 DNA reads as TGCGCCAGCAGCCAAGGTCAGGGGAGGGGGACTGAAGCTTTCTTT. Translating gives CASSQGQGRGTEAFF.

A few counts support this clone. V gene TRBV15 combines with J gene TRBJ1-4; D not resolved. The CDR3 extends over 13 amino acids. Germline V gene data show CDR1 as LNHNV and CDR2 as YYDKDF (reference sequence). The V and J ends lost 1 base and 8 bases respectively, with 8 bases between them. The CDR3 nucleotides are TGTGCCACCAGCAGAGGCGTTGCCGAAAAACTGTTTTTT. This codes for CATSRGVAEKLFF.

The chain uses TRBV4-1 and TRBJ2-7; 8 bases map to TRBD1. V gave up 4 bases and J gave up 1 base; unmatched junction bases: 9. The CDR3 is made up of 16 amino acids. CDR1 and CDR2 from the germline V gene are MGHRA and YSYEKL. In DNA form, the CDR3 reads TGCGCCAGCAGCCGCGGTGGTGACAGGGGATCCTACGAGCAGTACTTC. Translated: CASSRGGDRGSYEQYF.

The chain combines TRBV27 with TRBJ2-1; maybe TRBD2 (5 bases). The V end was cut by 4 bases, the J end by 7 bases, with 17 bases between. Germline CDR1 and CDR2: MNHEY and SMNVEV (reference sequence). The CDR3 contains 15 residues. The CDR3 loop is CASSSQAGVGNEQFF. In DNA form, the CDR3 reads TGTGCCAGCAGTTCTCAAGCCGGGGTCGGGAATGAGCAGTTCTTC.

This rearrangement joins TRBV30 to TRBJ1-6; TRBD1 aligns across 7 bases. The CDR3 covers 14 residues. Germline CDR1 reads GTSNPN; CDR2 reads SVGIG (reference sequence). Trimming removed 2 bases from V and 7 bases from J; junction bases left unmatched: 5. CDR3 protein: CAWSRGPRNSPLHF. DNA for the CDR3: TGTGCCTGGAGTAGGGGGCCCAGGAATTCACCCCTCCACTTT.

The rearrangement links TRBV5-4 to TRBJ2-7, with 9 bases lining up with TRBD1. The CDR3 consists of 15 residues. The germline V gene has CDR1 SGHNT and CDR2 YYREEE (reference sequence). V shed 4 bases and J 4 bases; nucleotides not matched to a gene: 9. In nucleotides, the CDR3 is TGTGCCAGCAGCCACCGGGACAGGGTGCAGTACGAGCAGTACTTC. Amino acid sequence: CASSHRDRVQYEQYF.

CDR3 amino acids: CASSQGVSQPQHF. The CDR3 DNA reads as TGCGCCAGCAGCCAAGGGGTTAGTCAGCCCCAGCATTTT. This chain links TRBV4-1 with TRBJ1-5; D is unclear. V lost 1 base and J 6 bases, leaving 7 bases between the germline ends. Germline CDR1 MGHRA, CDR2 YSYEKL. The CDR3 spans 13 residues.

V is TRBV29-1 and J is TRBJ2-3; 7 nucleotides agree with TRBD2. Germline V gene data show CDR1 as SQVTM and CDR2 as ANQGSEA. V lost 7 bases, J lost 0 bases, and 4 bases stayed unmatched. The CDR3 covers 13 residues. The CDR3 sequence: CSGKRDSTDTQYF. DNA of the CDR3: TGCAGCGGGAAGCGGGACAGCACAGATACGCAGTATTTT.

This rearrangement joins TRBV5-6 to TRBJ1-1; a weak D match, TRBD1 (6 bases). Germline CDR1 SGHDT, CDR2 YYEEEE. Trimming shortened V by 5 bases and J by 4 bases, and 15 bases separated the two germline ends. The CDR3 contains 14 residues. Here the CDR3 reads CASRSGTKGTEAFF. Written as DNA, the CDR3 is TGTGCCAGCAGATCCGGGACAAAGGGCACTGAAGCTTTCTTT.

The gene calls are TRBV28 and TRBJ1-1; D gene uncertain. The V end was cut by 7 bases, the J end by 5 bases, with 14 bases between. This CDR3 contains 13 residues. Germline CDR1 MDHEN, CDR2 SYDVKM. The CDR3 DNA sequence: TGTGCCAGCACCGACGGTTGGAGGACTGAAGCTTTCTTT. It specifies CASTDGWRTEAFF.

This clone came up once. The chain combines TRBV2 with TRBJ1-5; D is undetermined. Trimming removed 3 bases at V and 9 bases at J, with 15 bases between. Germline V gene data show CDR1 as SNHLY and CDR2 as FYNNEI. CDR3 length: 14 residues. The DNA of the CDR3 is TGTGCCAGCAGTGATACCTTACCGGCCCGGCCCCAGCATTTT. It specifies CASSDTLPARPQHF.

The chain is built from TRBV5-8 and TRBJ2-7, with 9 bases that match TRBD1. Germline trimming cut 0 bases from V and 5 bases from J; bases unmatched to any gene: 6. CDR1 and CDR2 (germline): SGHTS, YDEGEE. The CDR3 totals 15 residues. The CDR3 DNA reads TGTGCCAGCAGCTTGGCCCCGGGACAGGGAGACGAGCAGTACTTC. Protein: CASSLAPGQGDEQYF.